The present T cell receptor beta chain was sequenced within a study of CD8+ T cells in alopecia areata. This sample's treatment: oral pan-JAK inhibitor, 5-10 mg twice daily. Alopecia areata patients had lesional scalp punch biopsies and peripheral blood taken from them. V lost 6 bases and J 3 bases, leaving 19 bases between the germline ends. The V gene's germline CDR1 is SGHRS and CDR2 YFSETQ. The CDR3 contains 16 residues. Sequencing used cDNA as its template, made by extracting RNA and reverse transcribing it. TCRdb's table, derived via immunoSEQ multiplex PCR, lists solely in-frame clones and lacks some. The repertoire holds roughly 100,000 clones, with approximately 90% as singletons.

This clonotype was sampled from a human donor with alopecia areata. Sequenced here: CD8+ T cells sorted from blood, sampled around week 31, from a patient treated with tofacitinib. V and J are TRBV5-1 and TRBJ2-4; D is undetermined. The DNA of the CDR3 is TGCGCCAGCACCCGATTTTACGGAGAGAACAAAAACATTCAGTACTTC. This gives the protein CASTRFYGENKNIQYF.